This section outlines one TCR beta chain sequence together with its context. A junction end diverges from the germline sequence, so it may reflect a read error. The source of the sample is a study of technical replicates of blood from several donors. The CDR3 loop spans 15 amino acids. Germline values: CDR1 SGHRS, CDR2 YFSETQ. Repertoires were generated with immunoSEQ multiplex PCR, while TCRdb's copy carries only in-frame clones and drops some. The top ten clones hold about 4.5% of a sample with some 69,000 clones, approximately 88% of them seen once. This clonotype originated in a human donor in good health. Some clones in this sample may be carry-over from other donors' samples. The chain combines TRBV5-1 with TRBJ2-2, with D perhaps TRBD1 (6 bases). Sequencing used PBMCs. The CDR3 is CASSLETGNTGELFF. CDR3 DNA sequence: TGCGCCAGCAGTTTGGAGACAGGGAACACCGGGGAGCTGTTTTTT.